Below, 26 T cell receptor beta chains from the same sample are listed, as sequenced in a study of a mutant IDH1 vaccine in newly diagnosed glioma. The repertoire was sequenced with immunoSEQ multiplex PCR; TCRdb's copy has only in-frame clones and lacks some. The table lists approximately 30,000 clones, around nine tenths of them singletons. Their target antigens are unknown. The time point: week 47, end of study. Every vaccine dose comprised 300 ug of mutant IDH1 20-mer peptide plus topical imiquimod. The sequenced sample was PBMCs, obtained from a glioma patient whose treatment included an IDH1 peptide vaccine. All receptors derive from a woman between 40 and 50 years old with glioma.

The chain joins TRBV6-5 to TRBJ1-2; 8 nucleotides agree with TRBD1. The trim removed 3 bases at V and 6 bases at J, leaving 6 bases unmatched. The CDR3 consists of 14 residues. The V gene's germline CDR1 is MNHEY and CDR2 SVGAGI. The CDR3 region is CASSYTPGGNGYTF. The CDR3 nucleotides read TGTGCCAGCAGTTATACCCCAGGGGGCAATGGCTACACCTTC.

There are a few counts of this clone. The genes are TRBV7-9 and TRBJ2-7, with 8 positions matching TRBD2. This CDR3 spans 15 amino acids. Losses at the gene ends were 5 bases for V and 3 bases for J; bases not matched to a gene: 9. The germline V gene encodes CDR1 SEHNR and CDR2 FQNEAQ (reference sequence). The CDR3 nucleotides are TGTGCCAGCAGCCCCCTTTGGCGGGGGGACTACGAGCAGTACTTC. Protein: CASSPLWRGDYEQYF.

The chain employs TRBV5-6 and TRBJ1-1; D call uncertain. Germline V gene sequence: CDR1 SGHDT, CDR2 YYEEEE. This CDR3 comprises 12 residues. V was shortened by 2 bases and J by 10 bases, with 12 bases between the two germline ends. The CDR3 is CASSLRRDGAFF. The CDR3 DNA follows: TGTGCCAGCAGCTTAAGAAGGGATGGAGCTTTCTTT. The variable domain in full, with the rest retrieved from reference TRBV5-6 and TRBJ1-1, is DAGVTQSPTHLIKTRGQQVTLRCSPKSGHDTVSWYQQALGQGPQFIFQYYEEEERQRGNFPDRFSGHQFPNYSSELNVNALLLGDSALYLCASSLRRDGAFFGQGTRLTVV.

The rearrangement uses TRBV5-1 and TRBJ1-3, with 8 bases lining up with TRBD1. Per the germline V gene, CDR1 is SGHRS and CDR2 is YFSETQ. With 3 bases clipped from V and 16 bases from J, the junction kept 6 bases outside the gene matches. This CDR3 contains 11 residues. The CDR3 spells CASSSGTGVYF. CDR3 in DNA: TGCGCCAGCAGCTCCGGGACAGGCGTCTATTTT.

V and J are TRBV10-1 and TRBJ1-1; D gene ambiguous. Trimming cost V 6 bases and J 0 bases, with 8 bases left between them. This CDR3 has 13 amino acids. CDR1 and CDR2 (germline): WNHNN, SYGVQD (reference sequence). CDR3 protein: CASRADLNTEAFF. CDR3 nucleotides: TGCGCCAGCAGAGCAGACTTGAACACTGAAGCTTTCTTT.

This chain uses TRBV7-2 with TRBJ1-5, with D tentatively TRBD1 (5 bases). V lost 5 bases and J lost 7, with 12 bases in between. From germline, CDR1 is SGHTA and CDR2 FQGNSA. The CDR3 sequence is 13 residues long. DNA for the CDR3: TGTGCCAGCAGCCCCACGGGGGGGCAGCCCCAGCATTTT. Translation: CASSPTGGQPQHF. Drawing the rest from reference TRBV7-2 and TRBJ1-5, the complete variable domain is GAGVSQSPSNKVTEKGKDVELRCDPISGHTALYWYRQSLGQGLEFLIYFQGNSAPDKSGLPSDRFSAERTGGSVSTLTIQRTQQEDSAVYLCASSPTGGQPQHFGDGTRLSIL.

DNA of the CDR3: TGTGCCAGCAGCGGCGGTGGGACTAGCGGCCAAGAGACCCAGTACTTC. Protein: CASSGGGTSGQETQYF. The chain recombines TRBV5-4 with TRBJ2-5; 11 nucleotides line up with TRBD2. CDR1 is SGHNT, CDR2 YYREEE, per germline (reference sequence). The CDR3 has 16 residues. V gave up 4 bases and J gave up 1 base; unmatched junction bases: 6.

This clone was recorded once. This chain links TRBV12-5 with TRBJ1-2; D is ambiguous. This CDR3 contains 13 residues. V gave up 6 bases and J gave up 0 bases, with 8 bases separating them. The germline V gene has CDR1 LGHNT and CDR2 FRNRAP. The CDR3 DNA reads as TGTGCTAGTGGCATTCAGACTAACTATGGCTACACCTTC. As protein: CASGIQTNYGYTF.

This clone was seen once. The chain recombines TRBV2 with TRBJ1-3, with D unresolved. The CDR3 totals 15 residues. Trimming pared 6 bases from V and 2 bases from J, leaving 14 bases between. Germline V gene data show CDR1 as SNHLY and CDR2 as FYNNEI. DNA for the CDR3: TGTGCCAGCAGCGCCTCGAGGAGGGCTGGAAACACCATATATTTT. It yields the protein CASSASRRAGNTIYF.

The CDR3 DNA reads TGTGCCAGCAGTTCGCCTAGCGGGAGGTCCCACGAGCAGTACTTC. Its protein is CASSSPSGRSHEQYF. The chain couples TRBV28 to TRBJ2-7, with 11 bases identical to TRBD2. This CDR3 has 15 amino acids. Trimming cost V 4 bases and J 5 bases; bases outside gene matches: 7. Per germline, CDR1 MDHEN and CDR2 SYDVKM.

The genes are TRBV18 and TRBJ2-5; the D is unclear. With 2 bases removed from V and 7 bases from J, the gap between germline ends came to 11 bases. Germline V CDR1 and CDR2: KGHSH, LQKENI. This CDR3 is built from 13 residues. The CDR3 reads CASSPVALATQYF. The CDR3 coding sequence is TGTGCCAGCTCACCAGTAGCCTTGGCGACCCAGTACTTC.

The V gene is TRBV6-6, the J gene TRBJ2-7, with D perhaps matching TRBD1 or TRBD2 (5 bases each). The germline V gene encodes CDR1 MNHNY and CDR2 SVGAGI (reference sequence). Trimming took off 2 bases at V and 2 bases at J, with 10 bases between the two ends. The CDR3 is made up of 14 amino acids. The CDR3 DNA is TGTGCCAGCAGTTACCGGGACCTTCCCTACGAGCAGTACTTC. Translation gives CASSYRDLPYEQYF.

V and J are TRBV2 and TRBJ1-1; 9 nucleotides agree with TRBD1. The CDR3 consists of 12 residues. Per germline, CDR1 SNHLY and CDR2 FYNNEI. V was clipped by 7 bases and J by 10 bases; unmatched bases: 7. The CDR3: CASNTGGHRAFF. The DNA for the CDR3 is TGTGCCAGCAATACAGGGGGCCACCGAGCTTTCTTT.

In this sample, this clone is medium-sized (0.01 to 0.1%). The chain has TRBV4-1 and TRBJ1-4, with D hard to call. V was clipped by 4 bases and J by 5 bases, with 14 bases between them. The V gene's germline CDR1 is MGHRA and CDR2 YSYEKL. The CDR3 runs to 15 residues. The CDR3 loop is CASSRVQGGNEKLFF. As DNA, the CDR3 is TGCGCCAGCAGCCGGGTACAAGGTGGGAATGAAAAACTGTTTTTT.

This chain uses TRBV19 with TRBJ2-3, with 7 nucleotides matching TRBD2. Germline V lookup: CDR1 LNHDA, CDR2 SQIVND (reference sequence). V gave up 10 bases and J gave up 2 bases; unmatched junction bases: 9. CDR3 length: 14 amino acids. CDR3 residues: CATPLAEYTDTQYF. CDR3 in DNA: TGTGCCACCCCGCTAGCGGAGTACACAGATACGCAGTATTTT.

The chain has TRBV10-3 and TRBJ2-1; 11 bases are shared with TRBD2. Germline CDR1 and CDR2: ENHRY and SYGVKD. J lost 5 bases, V lost 6 bases, and 3 bases had no gene match. This CDR3 is built from 14 residues. CDR3 sequence (DNA): TGTGCCATCAGCGGGACTAGCGGTCACAATGAGCAGTTCTTC. This gives the protein CAISGTSGHNEQFF.

This clone was seen only a few times. The chain has TRBV30 and TRBJ2-7; D is uncertain. This CDR3 spans 13 amino acids. The V end lost 1 base, the J end lost 0 bases, and 7 bases lay between the germline ends. In germline, CDR1 is GTSNPN, CDR2 SVGIG (reference sequence). The CDR3 DNA follows: TGTGCCTGGAGTGACGGAAGCTCCTACGAGCAGTACTTC. It yields the protein CAWSDGSSYEQYF.

The chain employs TRBV25-1 and TRBJ2-3; 7 bases are a match to TRBD2. There are 16 residues in the CDR3. The germline V gene encodes CDR1 MGHDK and CDR2 SYGVNS. J lost 5 bases, V lost 3 bases, and 11 bases had no gene match. CDR3 amino acids: CASSDPGGGPGDTQYF. DNA for the CDR3: TGTGCCAGCAGTGACCCGGGGGGAGGGCCAGGAGATACGCAGTATTTT.

The chain's CDR3 is CASSWSPGGYTF. The DNA of the CDR3 is TGTGCCAGCAGCTGGAGTCCAGGGGGATACACCTTC. The V gene is TRBV5-4, the J gene TRBJ1-2; 7 nucleotides match TRBD1. Germline trimming cut 3 bases from V and 11 bases from J; bases unmatched to any gene: 7. The CDR3 length is 12 residues. Germline CDR1 SGHNT, CDR2 YYREEE (reference sequence).

CDR3 coding DNA: TGTGCCAGCAGTGAGGTGGCTAGCGGGGTCCCTCCCTACGAGCAGTACTTC. Residues: CASSEVASGVPPYEQYF. The genes are TRBV2 and TRBJ2-7, with TRBD2 identical over 9 bases. Germline CDR1 and CDR2: SNHLY and FYNNEI. There are 17 residues in the CDR3. The trim removed 3 bases at V and 2 bases at J, leaving 11 bases unmatched. The full variable domain, rest sourced from reference TRBV2 and TRBJ2-7, is EPEVTQTPSHQVTQMGQEVILRCVPISNHLYFYWYRQILGQKVEFLVSFYNNEISEKSEIFDDQFSVERPDGSNFTLKIRSTKLEDSAMYFCASSEVASGVPPYEQYFGPGTRLTVT.

The V and J genes are TRBV5-1 and TRBJ1-5, with no clear D. The CDR3 spans 15 residues. The V gene lost 1 base and the J gene lost 5 bases, with 13 bases spanning the gap. The V gene's germline CDR1 is SGHRS and CDR2 YFSETQ. The CDR3 DNA follows: TGCGCCAGCAGCTTGACCGGCGGTGTCGATCAGCCCCAGCATTTT. It specifies CASSLTGGVDQPQHF.

The chain links TRBV6-5 to TRBJ1-5, with a weak D call TRBD1 (6 bases). CDR3 length equals 15 residues. Germline lookup yields CDR1 MNHEY and CDR2 SVGAGI. Trimming took 8 bases from V and 7 from J, leaving 21 bases between them. The DNA of the CDR3 is TGTGCCAGCGCATCGGGGGGGCACGGGAACCAGCCCCAGCATTTT. Translated: CASASGGHGNQPQHF.

The gene calls are TRBV6-8 and TRBJ1-1; 11 positions match TRBD1. There are 15 residues in the CDR3. V trimming: 5 bases; J trimming: 7 bases; junction bases outside the gene matches: 9. The germline V gene has CDR1 MNHGY and CDR2 SAAAGT. CDR3 region: CASSPDRGPGNEAFF. The CDR3 DNA follows: TGTGCCAGCAGTCCGGACAGGGGGCCGGGAAATGAAGCTTTCTTT.

The J gene is TRBJ2-7, the V gene TRBV5-1; D gene uncertain. The germline gives CDR1 SGHRS, CDR2 YFSETQ. Between the trimmed V and J ends, which lost 3 bases and 1 base, there was a span of 11 bases. This CDR3 has 14 amino acids. The CDR3 sequence is CASSSHLPSYEQYF. Here the CDR3 DNA reads TGCGCCAGCAGCTCTCACCTCCCATCCTACGAGCAGTACTTC.

The V call is TRBV2, the J call TRBJ1-1; no firm D call. Trimming cost V 1 base and J 10 bases, with 13 bases left between them. The CDR3 contains 13 residues. The germline V gene has CDR1 SNHLY and CDR2 FYNNEI. As DNA, the CDR3 is TGTGCCAGCAGTGAAGAGCGGTTTTCCGTAGCTTTCTTT. It translates to CASSEERFSVAFF.

The V call is TRBV7-9, the J call TRBJ1-1, with TRBD1 as a possible D gene (6 bases). CDR3 length equals 16 residues. V was clipped by 0 bases and J by 4 bases, with 15 bases between them. Germline V gene sequence: CDR1 SEHNR, CDR2 FQNEAQ (reference sequence). Here the CDR3 DNA reads TGTGCCAGCAGCTTAGCTTCAGGATTAGGGGGCACTGAAGCTTTCTTT. Translated: CASSLASGLGGTEAFF.